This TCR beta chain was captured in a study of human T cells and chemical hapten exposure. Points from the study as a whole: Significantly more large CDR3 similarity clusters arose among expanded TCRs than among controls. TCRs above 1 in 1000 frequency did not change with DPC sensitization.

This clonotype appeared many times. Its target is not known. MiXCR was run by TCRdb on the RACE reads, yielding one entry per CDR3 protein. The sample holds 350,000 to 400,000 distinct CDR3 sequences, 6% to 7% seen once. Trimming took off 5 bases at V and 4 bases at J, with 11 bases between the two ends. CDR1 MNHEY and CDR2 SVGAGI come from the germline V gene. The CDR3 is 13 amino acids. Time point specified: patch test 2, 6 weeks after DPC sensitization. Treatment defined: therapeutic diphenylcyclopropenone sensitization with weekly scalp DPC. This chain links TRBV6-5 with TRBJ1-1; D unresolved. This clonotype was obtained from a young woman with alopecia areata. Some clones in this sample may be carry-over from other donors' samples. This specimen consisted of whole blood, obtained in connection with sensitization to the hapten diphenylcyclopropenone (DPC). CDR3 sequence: CASSHLESTEAFF. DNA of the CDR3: TGTGCCAGCAGTCACCTGGAATCCACTGAAGCTTTCTTT.